The entry below gives a single T cell receptor beta chain sequence along with its context. This sample stems from a study of blood T cell repertoires in COVID-19. Study summary: PBMCs, B-cell-depleted T cells, or T cells provided the cDNA or gDNA that made up the material.

In the study's own analysis: Cell counts per sample came from amplifying reference gene primers. The assay was immunoSEQ multiplex PCR, and TCRdb's table has in-frame clones only and misses some. The V and J calls and clone size come from that table; D and trimming were worked out from the DNA. The sample has a few hundred thousand clones; less than 90% are singletons. Sequencing input: peripheral blood. The receptor was isolated from a woman aged 60-70 years who had recovered from COVID-19.

The CDR3: CAWDLDRARGYTF. CDR3 bases: TGTGCCTGGGATCTAGACAGGGCGAGAGGCTACACCTTC. The rearrangement links TRBV30 to TRBJ1-2; 7 bases match TRBD1. The CDR3 contains 13 residues. The V and J ends lost 5 bases and 8 bases, in that order; junction bases with no gene match: 11. Per germline, CDR1 GTSNPN and CDR2 SVGIG (reference sequence).